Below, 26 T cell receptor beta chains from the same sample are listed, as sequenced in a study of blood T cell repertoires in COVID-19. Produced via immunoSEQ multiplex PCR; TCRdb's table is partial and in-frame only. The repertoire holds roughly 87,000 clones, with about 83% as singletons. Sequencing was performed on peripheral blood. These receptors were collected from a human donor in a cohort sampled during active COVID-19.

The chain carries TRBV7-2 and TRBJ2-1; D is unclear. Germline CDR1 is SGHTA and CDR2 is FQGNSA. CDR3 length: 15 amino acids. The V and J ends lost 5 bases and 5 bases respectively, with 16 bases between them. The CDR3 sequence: CASSLGLATHNEQFF. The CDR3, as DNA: TGTGCCAGCAGCCTTGGATTAGCTACCCACAATGAGCAGTTCTTC.

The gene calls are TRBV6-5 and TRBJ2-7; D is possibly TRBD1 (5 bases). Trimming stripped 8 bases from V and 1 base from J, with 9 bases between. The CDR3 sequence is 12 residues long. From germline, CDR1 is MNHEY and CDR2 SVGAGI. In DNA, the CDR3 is TGTGCCAGCCGGACATCATCCTACGAGCAGTACTTC. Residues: CASRTSSYEQYF.

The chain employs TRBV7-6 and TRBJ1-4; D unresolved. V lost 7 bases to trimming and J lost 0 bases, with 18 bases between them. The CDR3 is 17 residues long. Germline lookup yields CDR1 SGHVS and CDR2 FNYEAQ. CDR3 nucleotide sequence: TGTGCCAGCACAGCCCAACACGGAGGTGCAACTAATGAAAAACTGTTTTTT. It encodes CASTAQHGGATNEKLFF. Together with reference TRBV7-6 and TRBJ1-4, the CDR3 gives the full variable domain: GAGVSQSPRYKVTKRGQDVALRCDPISGHVSLYWYRQALGQGPEFLTYFNYEAQQDKSGLPNDRFSAERPEGSISTLTIQRTEQRDSAMYRCASTAQHGGATNEKLFFGSGTQLSVL.

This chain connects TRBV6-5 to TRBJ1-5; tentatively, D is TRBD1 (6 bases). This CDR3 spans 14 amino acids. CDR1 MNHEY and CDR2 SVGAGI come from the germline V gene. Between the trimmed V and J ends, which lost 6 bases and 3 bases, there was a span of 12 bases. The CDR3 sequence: CASRIRGDNQPQHF. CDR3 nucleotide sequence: TGTGCCAGCAGAATCAGGGGAGACAATCAGCCCCAGCATTTT.

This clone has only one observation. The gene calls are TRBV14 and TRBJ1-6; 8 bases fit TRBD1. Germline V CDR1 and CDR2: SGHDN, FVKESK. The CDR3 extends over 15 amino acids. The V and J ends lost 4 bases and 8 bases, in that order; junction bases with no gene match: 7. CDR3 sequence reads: CASSRGQGGYSPLHF. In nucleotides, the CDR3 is TGTGCCAGCAGCCGCGGACAGGGAGGATATTCACCCCTCCACTTT.

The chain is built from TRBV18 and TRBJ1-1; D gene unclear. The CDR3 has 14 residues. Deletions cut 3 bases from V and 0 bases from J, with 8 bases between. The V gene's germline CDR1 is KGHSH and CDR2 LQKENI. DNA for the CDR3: TGTGCCAGCTCACCGGAGGGCCTGAACACTGAAGCTTTCTTT. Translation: CASSPEGLNTEAFF. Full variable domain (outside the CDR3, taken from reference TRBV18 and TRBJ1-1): NAGVMQNPRHLVRRRGQEARLRCSPMKGHSHVYWYRQLPEEGLKFMVYLQKENIIDESGMPKERFSAEFPKEGPSILRIQQVVRGDSAAYFCASSPEGLNTEAFFGQGTRLTVV.

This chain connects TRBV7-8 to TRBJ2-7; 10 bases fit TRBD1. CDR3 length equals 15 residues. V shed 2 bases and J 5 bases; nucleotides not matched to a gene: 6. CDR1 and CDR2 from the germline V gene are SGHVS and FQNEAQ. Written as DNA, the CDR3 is TGTGCCAGCAGCTTATGGGACAGGGGCGGGAACGAGCAGTACTTC. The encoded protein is CASSLWDRGGNEQYF.

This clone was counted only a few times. CDR3 sequence (DNA): TGTGCCAGCACCCGCGGGGGACGGTCGAACACTGAAGCTTTCTTT. It encodes CASTRGGRSNTEAFF. The V call is TRBV5-8, the J call TRBJ1-1, with D possibly being TRBD1 (5 bases). V shed 6 bases and J shed 1 base, with 16 bases lying between them. The CDR3 consists of 15 residues. The germline gives CDR1 SGHTS, CDR2 YDEGEE.

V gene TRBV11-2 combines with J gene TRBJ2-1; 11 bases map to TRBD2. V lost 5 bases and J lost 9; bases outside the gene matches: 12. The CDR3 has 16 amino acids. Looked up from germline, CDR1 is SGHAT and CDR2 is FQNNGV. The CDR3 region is CASSDLRGLAGGEQFF. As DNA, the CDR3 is TGTGCCAGCAGCGATCTACGTGGGCTAGCGGGAGGTGAGCAGTTCTTC.

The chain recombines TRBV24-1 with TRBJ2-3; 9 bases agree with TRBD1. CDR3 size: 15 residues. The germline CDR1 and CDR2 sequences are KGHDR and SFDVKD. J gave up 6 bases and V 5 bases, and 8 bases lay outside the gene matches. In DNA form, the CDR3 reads TGTGCCACCAGTGCCCCTTGGGACAGGGAGGATACGCAGTATTTT. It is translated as CATSAPWDREDTQYF.

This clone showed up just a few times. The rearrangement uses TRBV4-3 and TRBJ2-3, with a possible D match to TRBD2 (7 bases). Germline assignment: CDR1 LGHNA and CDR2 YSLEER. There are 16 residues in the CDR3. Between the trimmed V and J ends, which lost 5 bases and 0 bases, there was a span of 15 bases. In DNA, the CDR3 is TGCGCCAGCAGCAGGGCTGGGGGGGCTAGCACAGATACGCAGTATTTT. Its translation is CASSRAGGASTDTQYF.

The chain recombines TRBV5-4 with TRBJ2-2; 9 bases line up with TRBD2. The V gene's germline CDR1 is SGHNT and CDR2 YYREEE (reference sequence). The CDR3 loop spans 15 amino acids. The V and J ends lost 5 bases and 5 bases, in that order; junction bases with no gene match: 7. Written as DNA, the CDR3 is TGTGCCAGCAGTCCCGGGACTAGCCCAACCGGGGAGCTGTTTTTT. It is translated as CASSPGTSPTGELFF.

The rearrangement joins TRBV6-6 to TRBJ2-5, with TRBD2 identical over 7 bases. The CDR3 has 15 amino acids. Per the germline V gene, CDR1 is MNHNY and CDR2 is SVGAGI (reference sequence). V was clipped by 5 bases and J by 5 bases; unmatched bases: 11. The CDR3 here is CASSPLSSGGETQYF. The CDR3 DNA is TGTGCCAGCAGTCCACTTTCTAGCGGTGGGGAGACCCAGTACTTC.

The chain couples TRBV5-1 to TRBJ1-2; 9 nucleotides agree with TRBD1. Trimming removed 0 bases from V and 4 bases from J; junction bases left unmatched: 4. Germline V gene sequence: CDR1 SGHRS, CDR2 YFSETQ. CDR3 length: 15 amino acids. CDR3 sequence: CASSLAPGQGYGYTF. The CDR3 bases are TGCGCCAGCAGCTTGGCCCCGGGACAGGGCTATGGCTACACCTTC.

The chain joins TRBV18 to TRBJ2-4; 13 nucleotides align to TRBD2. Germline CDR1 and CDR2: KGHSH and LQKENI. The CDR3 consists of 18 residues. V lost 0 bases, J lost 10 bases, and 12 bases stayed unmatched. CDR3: CASSPPGMNSGLAGIQYF. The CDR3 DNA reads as TGTGCCAGCTCACCACCCGGTATGAATTCGGGACTAGCGGGAATTCAGTACTTC.

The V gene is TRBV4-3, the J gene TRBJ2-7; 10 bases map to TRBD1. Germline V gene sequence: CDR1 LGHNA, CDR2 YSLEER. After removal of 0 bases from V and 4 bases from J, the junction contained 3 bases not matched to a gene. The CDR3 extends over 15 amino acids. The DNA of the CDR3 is TGCGCCAGCAGCCAAGATAGGGACAGGGGTTACGAGCAGTACTTC. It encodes CASSQDRDRGYEQYF.

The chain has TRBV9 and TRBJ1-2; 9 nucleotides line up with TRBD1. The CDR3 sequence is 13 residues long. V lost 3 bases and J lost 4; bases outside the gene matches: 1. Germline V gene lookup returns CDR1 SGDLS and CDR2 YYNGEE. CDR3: CASSGGQGYGYTF. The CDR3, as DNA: TGTGCCAGCAGCGGGGGACAGGGCTATGGCTACACCTTC.

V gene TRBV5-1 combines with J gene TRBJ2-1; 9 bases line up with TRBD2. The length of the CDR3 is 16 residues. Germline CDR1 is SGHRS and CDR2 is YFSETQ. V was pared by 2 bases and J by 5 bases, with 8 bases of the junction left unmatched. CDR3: CASSLTTSGVNNEQFF. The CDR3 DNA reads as TGCGCCAGCAGCTTAACGACTAGCGGAGTTAACAATGAGCAGTTCTTC.

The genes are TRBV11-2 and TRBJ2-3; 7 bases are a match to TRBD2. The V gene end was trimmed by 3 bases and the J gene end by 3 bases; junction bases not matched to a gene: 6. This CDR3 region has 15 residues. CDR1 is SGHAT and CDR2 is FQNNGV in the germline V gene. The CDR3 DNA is TGTGCCAGCAGCTTTTCCCTAGCGGTTACAGATACGCAGTATTTT. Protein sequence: CASSFSLAVTDTQYF.

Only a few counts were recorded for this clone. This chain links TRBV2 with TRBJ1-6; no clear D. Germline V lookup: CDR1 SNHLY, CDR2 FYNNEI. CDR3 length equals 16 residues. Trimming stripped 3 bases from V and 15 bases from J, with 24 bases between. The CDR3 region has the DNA TGTGCCAGCAGTGAGCGGGCAGGTGGAGTGGGGATCATCCTCCACTTT. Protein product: CASSERAGGVGIILHF.

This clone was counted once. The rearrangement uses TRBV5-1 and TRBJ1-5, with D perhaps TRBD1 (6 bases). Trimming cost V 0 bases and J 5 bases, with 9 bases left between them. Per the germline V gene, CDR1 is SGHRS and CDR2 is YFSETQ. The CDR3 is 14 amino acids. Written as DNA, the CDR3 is TGCGCCAGCAGCTTGGGGGACACCGATCAGCCCCAGCATTTT. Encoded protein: CASSLGDTDQPQHF.

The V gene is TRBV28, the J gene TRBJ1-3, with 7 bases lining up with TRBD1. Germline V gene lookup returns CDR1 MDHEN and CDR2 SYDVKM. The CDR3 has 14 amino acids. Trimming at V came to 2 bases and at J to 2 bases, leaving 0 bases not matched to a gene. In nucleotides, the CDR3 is TGTGCCAGCAGTTTACAGGGGGCTGGAAACACCATATATTTT. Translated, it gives CASSLQGAGNTIYF.

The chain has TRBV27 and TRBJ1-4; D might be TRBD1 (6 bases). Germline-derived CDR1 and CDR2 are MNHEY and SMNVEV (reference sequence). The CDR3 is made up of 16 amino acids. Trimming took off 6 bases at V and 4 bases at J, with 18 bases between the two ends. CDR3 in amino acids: CASRPEGEGDNEKLFF. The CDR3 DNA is TGTGCCAGCAGACCCGAGGGGGAGGGGGATAATGAAAAACTGTTTTTT.

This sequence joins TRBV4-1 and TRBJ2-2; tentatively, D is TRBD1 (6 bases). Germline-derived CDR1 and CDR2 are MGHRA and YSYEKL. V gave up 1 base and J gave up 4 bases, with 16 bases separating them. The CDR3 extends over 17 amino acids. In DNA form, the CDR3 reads TGCGCCAGCAGCCAAGGTTTCAGGGGCCAATCCACCGGGGAGCTGTTTTTT. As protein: CASSQGFRGQSTGELFF.

CDR3 coding DNA: TGTGCCATCAGTCCCGGGACACCGCGCTCCTACGAGCAGTACTTC. This encodes CAISPGTPRSYEQYF. The chain couples TRBV10-3 to TRBJ2-7; TRBD1 might be the D (6 bases). The V and J ends lost 5 bases and 0 bases respectively, with 14 bases between them. CDR1 and CDR2 from the germline V gene are ENHRY and SYGVKD. This CDR3 is built from 15 residues.

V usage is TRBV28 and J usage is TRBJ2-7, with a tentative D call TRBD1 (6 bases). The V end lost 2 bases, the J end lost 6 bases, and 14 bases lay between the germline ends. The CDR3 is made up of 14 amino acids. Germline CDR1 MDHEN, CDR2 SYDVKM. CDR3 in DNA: TGTGCCAGCAGTTTAGGGACATTTAAATTCGAGCAGTACTTC. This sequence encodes CASSLGTFKFEQYF. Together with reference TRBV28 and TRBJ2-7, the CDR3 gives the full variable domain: DVKVTQSSRYLVKRTGEKVFLECVQDMDHENMFWYRQDPGLGLRLIYFSYDVKMKEKGDIPEGYSVSREKKERFSLILESASTNQTSMYLCASSLGTFKFEQYFGPGTRLTVT.